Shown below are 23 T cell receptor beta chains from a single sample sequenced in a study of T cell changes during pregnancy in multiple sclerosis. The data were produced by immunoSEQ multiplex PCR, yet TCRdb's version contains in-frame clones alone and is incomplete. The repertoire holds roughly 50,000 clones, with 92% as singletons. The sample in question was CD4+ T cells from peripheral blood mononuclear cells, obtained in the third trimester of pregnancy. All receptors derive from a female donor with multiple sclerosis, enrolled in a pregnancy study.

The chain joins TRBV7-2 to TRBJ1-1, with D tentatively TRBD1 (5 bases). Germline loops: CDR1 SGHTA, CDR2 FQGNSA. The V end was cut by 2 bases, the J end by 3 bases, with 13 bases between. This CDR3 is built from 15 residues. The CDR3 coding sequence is TGTGCCAGCAGCTTACGGGTTGGGGGGGACACTGAAGCTTTCTTT. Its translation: CASSLRVGGDTEAFF.

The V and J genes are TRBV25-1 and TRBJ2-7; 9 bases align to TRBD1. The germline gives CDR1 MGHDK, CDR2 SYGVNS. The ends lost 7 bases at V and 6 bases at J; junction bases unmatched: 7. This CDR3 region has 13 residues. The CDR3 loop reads CASKGDRGVEQYF. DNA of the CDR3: TGTGCCAGCAAAGGAGACAGGGGGGTCGAGCAGTACTTC.

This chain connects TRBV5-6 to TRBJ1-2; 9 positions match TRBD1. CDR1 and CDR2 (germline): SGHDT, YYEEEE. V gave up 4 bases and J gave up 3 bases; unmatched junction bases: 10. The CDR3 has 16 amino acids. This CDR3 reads CASSLKLDRGDYGYTF. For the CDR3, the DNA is TGTGCCAGCAGCCTCAAACTGGACAGGGGCGACTATGGCTACACCTTC. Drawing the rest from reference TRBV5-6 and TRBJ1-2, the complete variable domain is DAGVTQSPTHLIKTRGQQVTLRCSPKSGHDTVSWYQQALGQGPQFIFQYYEEEERQRGNFPDRFSGHQFPNYSSELNVNALLLGDSALYLCASSLKLDRGDYGYTFGSGTRLTVV.

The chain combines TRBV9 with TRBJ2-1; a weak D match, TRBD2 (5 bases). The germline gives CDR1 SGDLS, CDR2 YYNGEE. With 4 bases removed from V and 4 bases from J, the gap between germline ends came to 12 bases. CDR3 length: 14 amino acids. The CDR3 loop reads CASSLGVDYNEQFF. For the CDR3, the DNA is TGTGCCAGCAGCCTGGGAGTGGATTACAATGAGCAGTTCTTC.

The CDR3 coding sequence is TGTGCCAGCAGCCCCCCTAGCGGGGGGGGGTACGAGCAGTACTTC. Translated: CASSPPSGGGYEQYF. This chain joins TRBV4-2 and TRBJ2-7; 12 nucleotides line up with TRBD2. V trimming: 4 bases; J trimming: 4 bases; junction bases outside the gene matches: 5. Germline values: CDR1 LGHNA, CDR2 YNFKEQ. CDR3 length equals 15 residues.

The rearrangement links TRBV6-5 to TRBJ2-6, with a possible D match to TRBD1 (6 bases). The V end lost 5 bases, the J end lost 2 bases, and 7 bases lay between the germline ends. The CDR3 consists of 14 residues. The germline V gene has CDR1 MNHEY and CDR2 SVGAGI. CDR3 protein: CASSHRAGANVLTF. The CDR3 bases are TGTGCCAGCAGTCACAGGGCTGGGGCCAACGTCCTGACTTTC.

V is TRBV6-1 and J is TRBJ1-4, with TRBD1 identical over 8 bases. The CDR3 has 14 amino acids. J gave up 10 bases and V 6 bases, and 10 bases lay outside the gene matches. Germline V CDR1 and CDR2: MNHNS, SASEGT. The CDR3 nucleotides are TGTGCCAGCAGCCTAGACAGGGGCTGGCGAAAACTGTTTTTT. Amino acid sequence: CASSLDRGWRKLFF.

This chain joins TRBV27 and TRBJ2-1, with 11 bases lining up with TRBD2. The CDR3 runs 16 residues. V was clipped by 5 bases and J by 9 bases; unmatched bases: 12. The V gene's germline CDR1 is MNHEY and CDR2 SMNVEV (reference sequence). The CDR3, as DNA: TGTGCCAGCAGTCCTTCGACTAGCGGGGCCCGGGGTGAGCAGTTCTTC. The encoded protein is CASSPSTSGARGEQFF.

This CDR3 reads CASSSRYGTEAFF. The CDR3 DNA is TGTGCCAGCAGCTCCCGCTACGGGACTGAAGCTTTCTTT. This chain joins TRBV7-6 and TRBJ1-1; D is undetermined. V lost 4 bases, J lost 5 bases, and 11 bases lay in between. The germline V gene has CDR1 SGHVS and CDR2 FNYEAQ. The CDR3 covers 13 residues.

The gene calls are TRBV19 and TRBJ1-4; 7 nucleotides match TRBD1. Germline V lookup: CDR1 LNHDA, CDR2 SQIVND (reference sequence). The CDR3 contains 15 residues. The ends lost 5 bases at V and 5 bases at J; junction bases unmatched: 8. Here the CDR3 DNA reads TGTGCCAGTAGTGCCTTAGACAGGGTGAATGAAAAACTGTTTTTT. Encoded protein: CASSALDRVNEKLFF.

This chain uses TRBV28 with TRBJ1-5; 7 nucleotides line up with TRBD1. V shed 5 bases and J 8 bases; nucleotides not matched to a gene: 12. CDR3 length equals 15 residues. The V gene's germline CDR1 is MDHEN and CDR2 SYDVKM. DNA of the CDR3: TGTGCCAGCAGTCCAATTGACAGGGTTGGTAAGCCCCAGCATTTT. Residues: CASSPIDRVGKPQHF.

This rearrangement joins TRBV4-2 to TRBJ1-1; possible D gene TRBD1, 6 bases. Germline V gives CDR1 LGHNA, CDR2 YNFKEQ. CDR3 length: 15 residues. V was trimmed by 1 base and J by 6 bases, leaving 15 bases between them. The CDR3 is CASSQVGGAVAEAFF. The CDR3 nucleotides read TGTGCCAGCAGCCAAGTTGGGGGGGCCGTCGCTGAAGCTTTCTTT.

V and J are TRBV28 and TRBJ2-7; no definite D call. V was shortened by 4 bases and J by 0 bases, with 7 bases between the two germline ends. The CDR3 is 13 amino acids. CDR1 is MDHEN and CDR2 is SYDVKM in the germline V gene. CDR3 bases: TGTGCCAGCAGTTCGGCGGTCTCCTACGAGCAGTACTTC. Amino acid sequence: CASSSAVSYEQYF. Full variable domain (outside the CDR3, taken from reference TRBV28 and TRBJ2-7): DVKVTQSSRYLVKRTGEKVFLECVQDMDHENMFWYRQDPGLGLRLIYFSYDVKMKEKGDIPEGYSVSREKKERFSLILESASTNQTSMYLCASSSAVSYEQYFGPGTRLTVT.

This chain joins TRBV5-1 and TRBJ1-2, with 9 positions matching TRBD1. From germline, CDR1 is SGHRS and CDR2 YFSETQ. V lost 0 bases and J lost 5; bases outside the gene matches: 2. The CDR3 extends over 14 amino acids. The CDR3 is CASSLDRGHYGYTF. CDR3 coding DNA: TGCGCCAGCAGCTTGGACAGGGGGCATTATGGCTACACCTTC.

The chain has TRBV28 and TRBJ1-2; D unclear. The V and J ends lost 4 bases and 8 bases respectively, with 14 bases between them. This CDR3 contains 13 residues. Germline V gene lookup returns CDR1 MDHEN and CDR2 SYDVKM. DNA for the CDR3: TGTGCCAGCAGTTCAACCGGTAGGGAGGGCTACACCTTC. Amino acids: CASSSTGREGYTF.

The CDR3 reads CASAPMSNEQFF. The CDR3 coding sequence is TGTGCCAGTGCCCCGATGAGCAATGAGCAGTTCTTC. This sequence joins TRBV19 and TRBJ2-1; D is undetermined. Trimming left V 8 bases short and J 6 bases short, with 11 bases between. This CDR3 has 12 amino acids. The V gene's germline CDR1 is LNHDA and CDR2 SQIVND (reference sequence).

CDR3 loop: CASSEVISSYNEQFF. The CDR3 nucleotides are TGTGCCAGCAGTGAAGTCATTAGCTCCTACAATGAGCAGTTCTTC. This chain connects TRBV2 to TRBJ2-1, with unresolved D. Germline lookup yields CDR1 SNHLY and CDR2 FYNNEI. The length of the CDR3 is 15 residues. The V and J ends lost 1 base and 0 bases respectively, with 7 bases between them.

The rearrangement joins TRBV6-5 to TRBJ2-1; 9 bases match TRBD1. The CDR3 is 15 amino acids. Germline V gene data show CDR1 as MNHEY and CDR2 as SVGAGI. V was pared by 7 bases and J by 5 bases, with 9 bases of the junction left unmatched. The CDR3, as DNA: TGTGCCAGCACCCAGGACAGGGGAAGGAACAATGAGCAGTTCTTC. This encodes CASTQDRGRNNEQFF.

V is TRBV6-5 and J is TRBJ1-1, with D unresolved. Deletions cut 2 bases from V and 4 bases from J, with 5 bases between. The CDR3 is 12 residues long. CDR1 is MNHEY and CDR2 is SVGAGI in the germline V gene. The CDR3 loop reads CASSYRSTEAFF. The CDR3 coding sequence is TGTGCCAGCAGTTACCGTAGCACTGAAGCTTTCTTT.

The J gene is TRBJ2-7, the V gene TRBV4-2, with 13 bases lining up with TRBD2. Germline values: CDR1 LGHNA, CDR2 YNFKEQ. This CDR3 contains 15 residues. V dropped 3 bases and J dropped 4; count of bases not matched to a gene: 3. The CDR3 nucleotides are TGTGCCAGCAGCCAGGGACTAGCGGGATTTTACGAGCAGTACTTC. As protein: CASSQGLAGFYEQYF.

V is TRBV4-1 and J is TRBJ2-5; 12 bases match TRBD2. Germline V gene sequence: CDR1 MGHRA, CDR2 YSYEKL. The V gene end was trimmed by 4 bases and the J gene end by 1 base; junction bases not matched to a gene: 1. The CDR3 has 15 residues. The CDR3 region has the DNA TGCGCCAGCAGCCGGACTAGCGGGATCCAAGAGACCCAGTACTTC. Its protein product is CASSRTSGIQETQYF.

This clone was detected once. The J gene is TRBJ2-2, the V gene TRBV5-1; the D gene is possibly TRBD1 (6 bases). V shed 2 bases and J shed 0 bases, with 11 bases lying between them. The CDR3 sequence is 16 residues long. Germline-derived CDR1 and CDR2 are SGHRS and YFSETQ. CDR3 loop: CASSLSGTPNTGELFF. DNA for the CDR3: TGCGCCAGCAGCTTATCCGGGACACCGAACACCGGGGAGCTGTTTTTT.

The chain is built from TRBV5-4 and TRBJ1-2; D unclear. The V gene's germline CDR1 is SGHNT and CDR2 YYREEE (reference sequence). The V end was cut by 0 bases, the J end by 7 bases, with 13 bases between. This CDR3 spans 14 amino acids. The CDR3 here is CASSLAAGNGGYTF. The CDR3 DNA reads TGTGCCAGCAGCTTGGCCGCGGGTAACGGTGGCTACACCTTC.